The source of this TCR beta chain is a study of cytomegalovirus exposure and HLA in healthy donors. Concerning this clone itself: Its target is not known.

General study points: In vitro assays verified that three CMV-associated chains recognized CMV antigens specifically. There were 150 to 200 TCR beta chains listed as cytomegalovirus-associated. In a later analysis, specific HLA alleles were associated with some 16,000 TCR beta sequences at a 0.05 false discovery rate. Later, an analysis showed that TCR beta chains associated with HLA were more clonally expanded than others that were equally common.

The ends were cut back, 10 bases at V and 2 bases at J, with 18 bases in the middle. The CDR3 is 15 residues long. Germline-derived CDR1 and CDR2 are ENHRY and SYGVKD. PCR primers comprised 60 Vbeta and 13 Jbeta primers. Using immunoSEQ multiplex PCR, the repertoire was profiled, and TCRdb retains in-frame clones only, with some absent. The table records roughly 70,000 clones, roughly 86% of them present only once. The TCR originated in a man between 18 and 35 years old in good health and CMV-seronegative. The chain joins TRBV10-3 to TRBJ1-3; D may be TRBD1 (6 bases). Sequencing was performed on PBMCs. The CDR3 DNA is TGTGCCACTAGGGGGACGGGTTTGGCTGGAAACACCATATATTTT. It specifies CATRGTGLAGNTIYF.